The text below deals with one TCR beta chain. Its target is unknown. An end of the junction does not agree with germline; a read error may underlie this. Extraction of RNA together with DNA used roughly 20-32 mg of unsorted bulk tissue. This sample is part of a study of tumor-infiltrating lymphocytes in primary liver carcinoma. General study findings and limits: Tumors had a significantly higher top-250-clone fraction than blood (p = 0.039).

Priming with a constant-region primer yielded TCR beta cDNA from 450 to 550 ng total RNA. ARM-PCR was slightly modified, and three nested multiplex PCR rounds with it gave rise to the TCR beta libraries. A C-beta reverse primer was combined with TRBV1-TRBV30 forward primers in the first two PCR rounds, and each round had around 10 cycles. TCRdb redid the calling of the multiplex PCR reads with MiXCR, one entry per CDR3 protein. The table includes 50,000 to 70,000 distinct CDR3 sequences, around 64% detected once. Germline CDR1 and CDR2: SGHDT and YYEEEE. There are 15 residues in the CDR3. Sequenced material: liver tumor tissue from sampling region 2. Specified subset: tumor region T2, inferior pole. J is TRBJ1-6 and V is TRBV5-6; D call uncertain. This TCR was sampled from a man aged 40-49 years with primary liver carcinoma and hepatitis B virus infection. The CDR3 spells CANSPRTPVKSPLHF. CDR3 DNA sequence: TGTGCCAACAGCCCAAGGACTCCAGTGAAATCACCCCTCCACTTT. Complete variable domain (other parts from reference TRBV5-6 and TRBJ1-6): DAGVTQSPTHLIKTRGQQVTLRCSPKSGHDTVSWYQQALGQGPQFIFQYYEEEERQRGNFPDRFSGHQFPNYSSELNVNALLLGDSALYLCANSPRTPVKSPLHFGNGTRLTVT.